The 5 T cell receptor beta chains below were found in one sample sequenced in a study of T cell responses to AZD1222 COVID-19 vaccine. TCRdb's copy holds only in-frame clones and misses some; the assay was immunoSEQ multiplex PCR. The sample carries 180,000 or so clones, 94% recorded once. Sequencing was performed on peripheral blood, taken on day 0 of AZD1222 vaccination. These receptors came from an adult in good health.

The V and J genes are TRBV3-1 (or the pseudogene TRBV3-2) and TRBJ2-1; 11 positions match TRBD2. The CDR3 consists of 17 residues. Germline V gene data show CDR1 as LGHDT and CDR2 as YNNKEL (reference sequence). Losses at the gene ends were 5 bases for V and 9 bases for J; bases not matched to a gene: 15. This chain's CDR3 is CASSNPGLAANLAEQFF. DNA of the CDR3: TGTGCCAGCAGCAATCCGGGACTAGCGGCAAACCTCGCTGAGCAGTTCTTC.

V and J are TRBV6-5 and TRBJ2-3, with TRBD1 identical over 7 bases. J was trimmed by 7 bases and V by 7 bases; bases with no gene match: 11. Germline V gene data show CDR1 as MNHEY and CDR2 as SVGAGI. The CDR3 is made up of 14 amino acids. In DNA form, the CDR3 reads TGTGCCAGCACTGCCGGGACAGTGGGATATACGCAGTATTTT. It encodes CASTAGTVGYTQYF.

The V and J genes are TRBV28 and TRBJ1-4; D is unresolved. Deletions cut 6 bases from V and 0 bases from J, with 2 bases between. The CDR3 is 12 amino acids. Per germline, CDR1 MDHEN and CDR2 SYDVKM. The CDR3 bases are TGTGCCAGCAGCACAACTAATGAAAAACTGTTTTTT. Its translation: CASSTTNEKLFF. The whole variable domain, remainder taken from reference TRBV28 and TRBJ1-4, is DVKVTQSSRYLVKRTGEKVFLECVQDMDHENMFWYRQDPGLGLRLIYFSYDVKMKEKGDIPEGYSVSREKKERFSLILESASTNQTSMYLCASSTTNEKLFFGSGTQLSVL.

This clone has more than one count but fewer than ten. The chain uses TRBV9 and TRBJ1-2; D not certain. The V end lost 4 bases, the J end lost 2 bases, and 9 bases lay between the germline ends. Germline V gives CDR1 SGDLS, CDR2 YYNGEE. The CDR3 length is 13 residues. CDR3 DNA: TGTGCCAGCAGCCGATCAGGAAACTATGGCTACACCTTC. It encodes CASSRSGNYGYTF.

The chain carries TRBV28 and TRBJ1-5; D uncertain. The CDR3 is 13 amino acids. V was clipped by 5 bases and J by 4 bases, with 9 bases between them. Germline V gives CDR1 MDHEN, CDR2 SYDVKM. The CDR3 bases are TGTGCCAGCAGTAGACGGGCAAATCAGCCCCAGCATTTT. It encodes CASSRRANQPQHF.